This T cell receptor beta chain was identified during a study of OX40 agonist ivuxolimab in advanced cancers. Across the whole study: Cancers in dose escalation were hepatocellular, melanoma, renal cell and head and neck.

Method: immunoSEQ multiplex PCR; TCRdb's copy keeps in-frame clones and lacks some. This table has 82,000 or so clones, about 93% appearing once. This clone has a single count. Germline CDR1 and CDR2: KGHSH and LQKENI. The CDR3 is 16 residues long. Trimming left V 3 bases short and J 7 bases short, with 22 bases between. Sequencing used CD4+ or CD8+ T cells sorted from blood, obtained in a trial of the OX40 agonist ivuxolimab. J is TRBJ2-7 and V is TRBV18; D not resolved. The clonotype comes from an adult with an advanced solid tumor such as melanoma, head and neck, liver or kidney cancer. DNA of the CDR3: TGTGCCAGCTCACCGTCACCTGAAAGATCACTACGGGAGCAGTACTTC. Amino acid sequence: CASSPSPERSLREQYF.